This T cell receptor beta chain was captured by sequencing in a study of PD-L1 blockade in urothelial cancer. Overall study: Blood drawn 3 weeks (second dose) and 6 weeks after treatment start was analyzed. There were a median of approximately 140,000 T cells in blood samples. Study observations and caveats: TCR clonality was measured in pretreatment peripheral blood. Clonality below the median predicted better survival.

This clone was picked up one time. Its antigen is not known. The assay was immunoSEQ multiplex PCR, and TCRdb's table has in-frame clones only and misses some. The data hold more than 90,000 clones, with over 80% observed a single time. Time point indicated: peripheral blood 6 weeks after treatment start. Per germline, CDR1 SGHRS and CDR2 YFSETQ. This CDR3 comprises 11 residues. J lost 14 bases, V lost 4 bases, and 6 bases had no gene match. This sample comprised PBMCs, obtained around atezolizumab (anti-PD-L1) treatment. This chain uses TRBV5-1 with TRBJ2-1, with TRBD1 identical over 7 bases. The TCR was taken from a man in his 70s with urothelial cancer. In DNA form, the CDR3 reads TGCGCCAGCAGCCACGGACAGGATGAGTTCTTC. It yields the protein CASSHGQDEFF.